The clone carrying this T cell receptor beta chain was observed a few times. Per germline, CDR1 SNHLY and CDR2 FYNNEI. The CDR3 sequence is 12 residues long. V gave up 5 bases and J gave up 4 bases; unmatched junction bases: 1. TCRdb's table, derived via immunoSEQ multiplex PCR, lists solely in-frame clones and lacks some. The data show some 120,000 clones, less than 90% seen once. The data derive from a study of blood T cell repertoires in COVID-19. Study overall: T cells, B-cell-depleted T cells, or PBMCs supplied cDNA or gDNA.

The genes are TRBV2 and TRBJ1-1, with TRBD1 identical over 7 bases. Material: peripheral blood. The origin of this receptor is an elderly woman with acute or convalescent COVID-19. The CDR3 DNA is TGTGCCAGCAGTAACAGGGGCACTGAAGCTTTCTTT. Amino acids: CASSNRGTEAFF.